This record covers a single T cell receptor beta chain. What it binds is not known. The data were obtained in a study of T cell repertoires in cytomegalovirus infection. Study-level background: Through public TCR beta signatures, both CMV infection and matching HLA type were indicated.

Trimming took 4 bases from V and 4 from J, leaving 7 bases between them. This CDR3 has 13 amino acids. Germline V CDR1 and CDR2: MGHRA, YSYEKL. TCRdb analysed the reads with MiXCR anew, one entry per CDR3 protein. The table includes 510,000 or so distinct CDR3 sequences, about 25% detected once. Study-wide findings and caveats: The ex vivo response showed dominance by HLA-C-restricted CMV-specific TCR beta clonotypes. Individuals carrying CMV plus the relevant HLA were identified by cumulative frequency of public TCR beta families.

Material: PBMCs. This TCR derives from a human donor in good health (CMV status not recorded). Some clones in this sample may be carry-over from other donors' samples. The chain carries TRBV4-1 and TRBJ1-4; no clear D gene. CDR3: CASSREDNEKLFF. CDR3 DNA sequence: TGCGCCAGCAGCCGGGAAGATAATGAAAAACTGTTTTTT.